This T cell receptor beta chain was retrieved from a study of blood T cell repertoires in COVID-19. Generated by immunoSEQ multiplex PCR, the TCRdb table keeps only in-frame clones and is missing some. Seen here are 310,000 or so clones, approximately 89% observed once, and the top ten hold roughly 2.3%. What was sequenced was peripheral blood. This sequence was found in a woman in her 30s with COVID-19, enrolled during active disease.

CDR3 protein: CASSHKILGAGGLGTSGRVKQFF. CDR3 bases: TGTGCCAGCAGCCACAAGATACTAGGAGCCGGGGGGCTCGGGACTAGCGGGAGGGTAAAGCAGTTCTTC. The genes are TRBV7-8 and TRBJ2-1, with 16 positions matching TRBD2. Germline V gene data show CDR1 as SGHVS and CDR2 as FQNEAQ. This CDR3 has 23 amino acids. V shed 5 bases and J 11 bases; nucleotides not matched to a gene: 30. Full variable domain (missing parts from reference TRBV7-8 and TRBJ2-1): GAGVSQSPRYKVAKRGQDVALRCDPISGHVSLFWYQQALGQGPEFLTYFQNEAQLDKSGLPSDRFFAERPEGSVSTLKIQRTQQEDSAVYLCASSHKILGAGGLGTSGRVKQFFGPGTRLTVL.